This T cell receptor beta chain appears in the sequencing data of a study of shared clonotypes between healthy human individuals (TCRdb year 2020). Regarding the study in general: The cohort included a few men and a couple of women between 18 and 49 years of age. Per donor, three plates each were used for CD4 naive and CD4 memory, two for CD8 naive, and one for CD8 memory. To estimate repertoire size and how much clonotype sharing occurs between individuals, the study deeply sequenced the blood TCR repertoires of 5 or 6 healthy adults. Libraries were prepared and TCR repertoires were sequenced by different laboratories using diverse techniques, in order to increase sequencing depth and limit assay-specific biases. Leukapheresis yielded between about 0.8 and 8.9 billion PBMCs per donor. Overall study outcomes, separate from this receptor: Naive subsets generally had larger estimated clonotype richness than memory subsets. Based on pairwise subsampling, the degree of clonotype sharing among donors was expected to be affected by sequencing depth. Compared with non-shared clonotypes, the clonotypes found in all four sorted-subset donors had higher generation probabilities. Because the study included only a small number of donors, the genetic and exposure-history diversity represented was limited. Sampling was limited to blood, and TCR repertoires in tissue likely differ from TCR repertoires in blood. Incomplete sequencing was indicated by rarefaction of sorted-subset datasets, despite the large sequencing depth. Sharing across several donors was observed for around 5% of naive CD4, 3.5% of naive CD8, about 2.3% of memory CD4, and roughly 0.4% of memory CD8 clonotypes.

On this clone itself: Its binding antigen is unknown. No base qualities exist here, and no much larger clone lies one base off it.

Using the deep immunoSEQ assay, multiplex PCR amplified TCR CDR3 regions from genomic DNA. Extracted genomic DNA from each cell subset was distributed evenly across all wells of several immunoSEQ 96-well plates, and each plate was treated as a replicate. Each replicate PCR for sorted subsets received about 210 ng genomic DNA, equal to tens of thousands of T cell genomes. Purified libraries were measured with a Qubit 3.0 fluorometer, size-checked on a Bioanalyzer 2100, and measured again with the KAPA Library Quantification kit. Each immunoSEQ 96-well plate was sequenced on its own single-read 150-cycle Illumina NextSeq 550 flow cell. As for how the authors treated the data: Because only junctional sequences without quality scores were contained in the immunoSEQ output, filtering matching that applied to full-length reads could not be performed. Sequences were annotated with PyIR, a Python wrapper for IgBLAST v1.9, using IMGT germline references to assign V/J genes and CDR3. Reads were filtered out if the reads had weak V/J assignments (E-value above 1e-6), no CDR3, stop codons, out-of-frame junctions, or ambiguous translated residues. V3J clonotypes were defined as sequences sharing the same inferred V gene, J gene, and CDR3 amino acid sequence. Percentage overlap between repertoires was computed as shared unique clonotypes divided by the size of the smaller repertoire. Three approaches were used to assess repertoire richness: RTK rarefaction, the Chao1 estimator, and Recon v2.1 estimates of unobserved clonotypes. OLGA was used to compute generation probabilities for all TCRbeta clonotypes that the gDNA method yielded from a handful of donors. TCRdb obtained this table from immuneACCESS and retained in-frame rearrangements with V and J assigned. These tables miss some clones; where compared with another copy, unresolved V genes account for less than half of the shortfall, and the remainder is unexplained. V, J and clone size are those of that table, while D and trimming were read from the DNA. Within this sample are about 700,000 clones, with 90% to 95% of them counted one time only. 24% of the sample is taken by the ten largest.

CD8 naive samples were obtained by positive selection for CCR7 among CD45RO-negative cells, yielding a CD45RA+CCR7+ population from which TemRA cells were excluded. The donors were healthy, HIV-negative adults with no recently reported acute infections or vaccinations. Every donor was a Caucasian adult living in Nashville, Tennessee, USA. After blood collection by leukapheresis, PBMCs were isolated using Ficoll-Histopaque density gradient centrifugation and then cryopreserved in the vapor phase of liquid nitrogen. Analytical flow cytometry was used to check the purity and quantity of each magnetically sorted T cell population. From each sorted fraction, genomic DNA was isolated and quantified by UV absorbance on a Nanodrop 2000c. The CDR3 numbers 12 residues from cysteine through phenylalanine. Only the CDR3 DNA stays, 36 bases, in frame from base 1. Taken from the germline V gene (reference sequence), the CDR1 and CDR2 loops are MNHEY and SMNVEV. V is cut by 4 bases and J by 6 bases, and the space between the germline ends is 7 bases.

The sequence links TRBV27 to TRBJ2-1; TRBD1 might be the D gene, on 6 matching bases. Input material: naive CD8+ T cells sorted from blood. The sample's cell subset or site label, decoded: CD45RA+CCR7+. The TCR comes from a young man in good health. Here the CDR3 is given as CASSYRANEQFF. The DNA is as follows: TGTGCCAGCAGTTACAGGGCCAATGAGCAGTTCTTC.